The next 18 T cell receptor beta chains were all read from a single sample in a study of technical replicates of blood from a handful of donors. Only in-frame clones appear in the TCRdb table, and some are missing; sequencing was by immunoSEQ multiplex PCR. The sample contains some 75,000 clones, about 96% of which appear only once. Material for sequencing was T cells isolated from PBMCs. These receptors all stem from a human donor in good health.

This rearrangement joins TRBV7-9 to TRBJ1-1; D possibly corresponds to TRBD1 (5 bases). The CDR3 totals 13 residues. Trimming cost V 5 bases and J 2 bases, with 9 bases left between them. Germline CDR1 SEHNR, CDR2 FQNEAQ (reference sequence). The CDR3 DNA follows: TGTGCCAGCAGCATGACAGTAAACACTGAAGCTTTCTTT. The encoded protein is CASSMTVNTEAFF.

The J gene is TRBJ2-1, the V gene TRBV9; the match to TRBD2 covers 7 bases. Trimming cost V 0 bases and J 3 bases; bases outside gene matches: 3. Germline V CDR1 and CDR2: SGDLS, YYNGEE. CDR3 size: 15 residues. The CDR3: CASSVGLADYNEQFF. In DNA, the CDR3 is TGTGCCAGCAGCGTAGGACTAGCAGACTACAATGAGCAGTTCTTC.

The rearrangement joins TRBV15 to TRBJ2-7; 7 nucleotides agree with TRBD2. Germline CDR1 is LNHNV and CDR2 is YYDKDF (reference sequence). CDR3 length equals 15 residues. J was trimmed by 5 bases and V by 3 bases; bases with no gene match: 10. CDR3 DNA sequence: TGTGCCACCAGCAGTGAGGGAGGGAATATGGACGAGCAGTACTTC. Amino acids: CATSSEGGNMDEQYF. The full variable domain, rest sourced from reference TRBV15 and TRBJ2-7, is DAMVIQNPRYQVTQFGKPVTLSCSQTLNHNVMYWYQQKSSQAPKLLFHYYDKDFNNEADTPDNFQSRRPNTSFCFLDIRSPGLGDTAMYLCATSSEGGNMDEQYFGPGTRLTVT.

The rearrangement uses TRBV2 and TRBJ2-1, with 10 bases aligning to TRBD2. In germline, CDR1 is SNHLY, CDR2 FYNNEI. The CDR3 sequence is 14 residues long. The junction had 9 bases not matched to a gene; V was cut back by 7 bases and J by 9 bases. CDR3 loop: CASTGASGSPEQFF. DNA of the CDR3: TGTGCCAGCACGGGAGCTAGCGGGAGCCCTGAGCAGTTCTTC.

The chain carries TRBV2 and TRBJ2-7; 11 bases align to TRBD2. The V gene's germline CDR1 is SNHLY and CDR2 FYNNEI. This CDR3 has 15 residues. V lost 6 bases, J lost 0 bases, and 4 bases stayed unmatched. The CDR3: CASRLGLAASYEQYF. The CDR3 nucleotides are TGTGCCAGCAGGTTGGGACTAGCGGCCTCCTACGAGCAGTACTTC.

This sequence joins TRBV7-9 and TRBJ1-4, with TRBD1 identical over 8 bases. This CDR3 region has 16 residues. CDR1 SEHNR and CDR2 FQNEAQ come from the germline V gene (reference sequence). The V and J ends lost 5 bases and 5 bases, in that order; junction bases with no gene match: 10. The CDR3: CASSAKDRGKNEKLFF. CDR3 DNA: TGTGCCAGCAGCGCAAAAGACAGGGGCAAGAATGAAAAACTGTTTTTT.

The J gene is TRBJ2-1, the V gene TRBV25-1, with 11 nucleotides matching TRBD1. Germline loops: CDR1 MGHDK, CDR2 SYGVNS. The junction had 3 bases not matched to a gene; V was cut back by 5 bases and J by 3 bases. The CDR3 runs to 15 residues. CDR3 sequence: CASSLGTGGYNEQFF. The CDR3 bases are TGTGCCAGCAGTCTAGGGACAGGGGGCTACAATGAGCAGTTCTTC.

This chain joins TRBV4-1 and TRBJ1-2, with D perhaps TRBD1 (5 bases). Trimming pared 4 bases from V and 2 bases from J, leaving 8 bases between. CDR3 length: 13 amino acids. Germline CDR1 and CDR2: MGHRA and YSYEKL. As DNA, the CDR3 is TGCGCCAGCAGCCCTGGGGGGAACTATGGCTACACCTTC. Translation gives CASSPGGNYGYTF.

The rearrangement links TRBV11-3 to TRBJ1-1; 9 nucleotides line up with TRBD1. CDR1 SGHNT and CDR2 YENEEA come from the germline V gene. CDR3 length: 15 amino acids. V lost 4 bases to trimming and J lost 6 bases; unmatched junction nucleotides: 9. The CDR3 DNA reads as TGTGCCAGCAGCTCCTCGACAGGGGGTATTTCTGAAGCTTTCTTT. Amino acids: CASSSSTGGISEAFF.

The CDR3 coding sequence is TGTGCCTATCAGGGCCTCTCTGGAAACACCATATATTTT. Translation: CAYQGLSGNTIYF. The V call is TRBV30, the J call TRBJ1-3; weak D call: TRBD1 (5 bases). CDR1 is GTSNPN, CDR2 SVGIG, per germline (reference sequence). V lost 7 bases, J lost 0 bases, and 10 bases lay in between. CDR3 size: 13 residues. Variable domain in full (rest from reference TRBV30 and TRBJ1-3): SQTIHQWPATLVQPVGSPLSLECTVEGTSNPNLYWYRQAAGRGLQLLFYSVGIGQISSEVPQNLSASRPQDRQFILSSKKLLLSDSGFYLCAYQGLSGNTIYFGEGSWLTVV.

The rearrangement links TRBV5-6 to TRBJ2-7; TRBD2 matches 12 bases. This CDR3 is 16 amino acids long. Germline lookup yields CDR1 SGHDT and CDR2 YYEEEE. The J segment lost 0 bases and the V segment lost 1 base, leaving 2 bases of the junction unmatched. The CDR3 bases are TGTGCCAGCAGCTTGTCTAGCGGGAGGGCCTCCTACGAGCAGTACTTC. Encoded protein: CASSLSSGRASYEQYF. Filled out from reference TRBV5-6 and TRBJ2-7, the complete variable domain reads DAGVTQSPTHLIKTRGQQVTLRCSPKSGHDTVSWYQQALGQGPQFIFQYYEEEERQRGNFPDRFSGHQFPNYSSELNVNALLLGDSALYLCASSLSSGRASYEQYFGPGTRLTVT.

DNA of the CDR3: TGTGCCAGCAGCTTAGTCGGGGGGGGTCCTTACTATGGCTACACCTTC. Translated: CASSLVGGGPYYGYTF. The V call is TRBV11-2, the J call TRBJ1-2, with a possible D match to TRBD1 (5 bases). The V gene lost 1 base and the J gene lost 3 bases, with 15 bases spanning the gap. Germline V gene data show CDR1 as SGHAT and CDR2 as FQNNGV. The CDR3 sequence is 16 residues long. The variable domain in full, completed from reference TRBV11-2 and TRBJ1-2, reads EAGVAQSPRYKIIEKRQSVAFWCNPISGHATLYWYQQILGQGPKLLIQFQNNGVVDDSQLPKDRFSAERLKGVDSTLKIQPAKLEDSAVYLCASSLVGGGPYYGYTFGSGTRLTVV.

For the CDR3, the DNA is TGTGCCAGTAGTATGGGTTTCGGGGGGGATAGTAGCAATCAGCCCCAGCATTTT. Protein: CASSMGFGGDSSNQPQHF. The V and J genes are TRBV19 and TRBJ1-5; D may be TRBD1 (5 bases). The CDR3 length is 18 residues. Germline V gives CDR1 LNHDA, CDR2 SQIVND (reference sequence). V dropped 3 bases and J dropped 0 bases, with 18 bases sitting between them.

The V and J genes are TRBV18 and TRBJ2-7; 13 bases are shared with TRBD2. This CDR3 spans 15 amino acids. J lost 5 bases, V lost 3 bases, and 4 bases had no gene match. Germline V lookup: CDR1 KGHSH, CDR2 LQKENI. For the CDR3, the DNA is TGTGCCAGCTCACCCGGACTAGCGGGAGCCCACGAGCAGTACTTC. It is translated as CASSPGLAGAHEQYF. Based on the CDR3 plus reference TRBV18 and TRBJ2-7, the full variable domain is NAGVMQNPRHLVRRRGQEARLRCSPMKGHSHVYWYRQLPEEGLKFMVYLQKENIIDESGMPKERFSAEFPKEGPSILRIQQVVRGDSAAYFCASSPGLAGAHEQYFGPGTRLTVT.

This chain uses TRBV19 with TRBJ2-7; D is possibly TRBD2 (6 bases). V shed 3 bases and J shed 6 bases, with 12 bases lying between them. CDR3 size: 13 residues. CDR1 LNHDA and CDR2 SQIVND come from the germline V gene (reference sequence). The CDR3 sequence is CASSMGSSAEQYF. As DNA, the CDR3 is TGTGCCAGTAGTATGGGATCTAGCGCCGAGCAGTACTTC.

The V call is TRBV28, the J call TRBJ2-3; 7 nucleotides agree with TRBD1. The V and J ends lost 7 bases and 6 bases, in that order; junction bases with no gene match: 1. The germline CDR1 and CDR2 sequences are MDHEN and SYDVKM. The CDR3 has 11 residues. This CDR3 is CASTDRDTQYF. The CDR3 DNA reads as TGTGCCAGCACGGACAGGGATACGCAGTATTTT.

CDR3 bases: TGCGCCAGCAGTGAGATAGCGGGAGCATACAATGAGCAGTTCTTC. Its protein is CASSEIAGAYNEQFF. V gene TRBV10-1 combines with J gene TRBJ2-1; 9 bases fit TRBD2. The CDR3 extends over 15 amino acids. CDR1 and CDR2 (germline): WNHNN, SYGVQD (reference sequence). The J segment lost 4 bases and the V segment lost 2 bases, leaving 3 bases of the junction unmatched.

The chain employs TRBV5-1 and TRBJ2-7; D gene ambiguous. The CDR3 totals 14 residues. Germline CDR1 reads SGHRS; CDR2 reads YFSETQ. Trimming pared 0 bases from V and 3 bases from J, leaving 10 bases between. Here the CDR3 reads CASSLDRLLYEQYF. DNA for the CDR3: TGCGCCAGCAGCTTGGACAGATTACTCTACGAGCAGTACTTC.